The rows below give T cell receptor beta chains drawn from one sample of a study of OX40 agonist ivuxolimab in advanced cancers. Profiled with immunoSEQ multiplex PCR; TCRdb holds only in-frame clones, not every one. The sample lists about 55,000 clones, 88% occurring once. The sequenced sample was CD4+ or CD8+ T cells sorted from blood, obtained in a trial of the OX40 agonist ivuxolimab. These receptor sequences come from an adult with an advanced solid tumor such as melanoma, head and neck, liver or kidney cancer. Both conserved end residues are part of each CDR3. Each record gives: D gene, V gene, clone size, J gene, CDR3 DNA, CDR3 protein. A D gene is named only where the DNA matches it firmly. Size tells how often a clone was seen (once, few, many) or the class of an expanded clone, and some rows leave it out.

>-|TRBV18|-|TRBJ2-5
TGTGCCAGCTCACCTACGAACCGAGAGACCCAGTACTTC
CASSPTNRETQYF
>-|TRBV28|-|TRBJ1-5
TGTGCCAGCAGACCAGGGTGGAGCCAGCCCCAGCATTTT
CASRPGWSQPQHF
>-|TRBV30|-|TRBJ2-6
TGTGCCTGGAGTGAGGGTCCAGGGGGGGCCAACGTCCTGACTTTC
CAWSEGPGGANVLTF
>-|TRBV10-3|once|TRBJ2-7
TGTGCCATCAGTGACGCCAGGTCCTACGAGCAGTACTTC
CAISDARSYEQYF
>-|TRBV7-7|-|TRBJ2-7
TGTGCTAGCAGCCCCCCACCTACCCACAGGGGGGGAGCCCCCTCCTACGAGCAGTACTTC
CASSPPPTHRGGAPSYEQYF
>TRBD1|TRBV18|-|TRBJ2-7
TGTGCCAGCTCACCGCTCCCCGGGACAGGGTTATACGAGCAGTACTTC
CASSPLPGTGLYEQYF
>TRBD1|TRBV11-3|-|TRBJ2-1
TGTGCCAGCAGCTTGTACAGGGGCCACAATGAGCAGTTCTTC
CASSLYRGHNEQFF
>TRBD1|TRBV27|-|TRBJ1-5
TGTGCCAGCAGACCTAAGGGGACAGGGTGGGTAGCCAATCAGCCCCAGCATTTT
CASRPKGTGWVANQPQHF
>-|TRBV6-1|-|TRBJ2-5
TGTGCCAGCAGTGAAGGGGACTCGAGAGAGACCCAGTACTTC
CASSEGDSRETQYF
>-|TRBV11-2|few|TRBJ2-7
TGTGCCAGCAGCTCCTTAAAGGCTTCCTACGAGCAGTACTTC
CASSSLKASYEQYF
>-|TRBV6-1|-|TRBJ1-1
TGTGCCAGCAGCGGACGCACGAACACTGAAGCTTTCTTT
CASSGRTNTEAFF
>-|TRBV6-5|-|TRBJ1-1
TGTGCCAGCAGTTCATTAATGGGGTACACTGAAGCTTTCTTT
CASSSLMGYTEAFF
>-|TRBV30|-|TRBJ2-5
TGTGCCTGGAGAGGGTCCCCAGGGGGGCAAGAGACCCAGTACTTC
CAWRGSPGGQETQYF
>TRBD2|TRBV28|-|TRBJ2-6
TGTGCCAGCACCATACGGGGGGCTGGGGCCAACGTCCTGACTTTC
CASTIRGAGANVLTF
>-|TRBV28|-|TRBJ1-2
TGTGCCAGCAGTTTAGACAGTAGTGGTTCTGGCTACACCTTC
CASSLDSSGSGYTF
>TRBD2|TRBV23-1|-|TRBJ2-5
TGCGCCAGCAGTCAATCCCCCCCTAGCGGGAGGAGGGAGACCCAGTACTTC
CASSQSPPSGRRETQYF
>-|TRBV30|-|TRBJ1-5
TGTGCCTGGAGTGTGGGGGGGGATCAGCCCCAGCATTTT
CAWSVGGDQPQHF
>TRBD2|TRBV18|-|TRBJ2-7
TGTGCCAGCTCACCCTGGACTAGCGGGAACGAGCAGTACTTC
CASSPWTSGNEQYF
>TRBD1|TRBV29-1|-|TRBJ2-5
TGCAGCGTTTCACTGGGGACAGGGACGGAGACCCAGTACTTC
CSVSLGTGTETQYF
>TRBD2|TRBV27|-|TRBJ2-1
TGTGCCAGCAGTCTACTAGCGGTTTACAATGAGCAGTTCTTC
CASSLLAVYNEQFF
>TRBD1|TRBV5-1|-|TRBJ2-3
TGCGCCAGCAGCCTGAATGGATGGGGACAGGGAACAGATACGCAGTATTTT
CASSLNGWGQGTDTQYF
>-|TRBV15|-|TRBJ2-7
TGTGCCACCAGCAGAGATCGGTCACCGTCCTACGAGCAGTACTTC
CATSRDRSPSYEQYF
>-|TRBV2|-|TRBJ1-2
TGTGCCAGCAATCACAGGGTTGAGGGCTATGGCTACACCTTC
CASNHRVEGYGYTF
>TRBD1|TRBV28|-|TRBJ1-2
TGTGCCAGCAGTTCCCCGGGACAGAACTATGGCTACACCTTC
CASSSPGQNYGYTF
>-|TRBV6-1|-|TRBJ2-7
TGTGCCAGCAGTGAAGGGCCCTACGAGCAGTACTTC
CASSEGPYEQYF
>-|TRBV27|-|TRBJ1-3
TGTGCCAGCAGTTTTACAGGTTTCGGAAACACCATATATTTT
CASSFTGFGNTIYF
>-|TRBV6-4|-|TRBJ2-3
TGTGCCAGCAGTGACACAATGTCCGGGGCAGATACGCAGTATTTT
CASSDTMSGADTQYF
>TRBD1|TRBV5-6|-|TRBJ2-7
TGTGCCAGCAGCTTGGTGGACAGGGGTTCCTACGAGCAGTACTTC
CASSLVDRGSYEQYF
>-|TRBV28|-|TRBJ2-1
TGTGCCAGCAGTGCGACCAATGAGCAGTTCTTC
CASSATNEQFF